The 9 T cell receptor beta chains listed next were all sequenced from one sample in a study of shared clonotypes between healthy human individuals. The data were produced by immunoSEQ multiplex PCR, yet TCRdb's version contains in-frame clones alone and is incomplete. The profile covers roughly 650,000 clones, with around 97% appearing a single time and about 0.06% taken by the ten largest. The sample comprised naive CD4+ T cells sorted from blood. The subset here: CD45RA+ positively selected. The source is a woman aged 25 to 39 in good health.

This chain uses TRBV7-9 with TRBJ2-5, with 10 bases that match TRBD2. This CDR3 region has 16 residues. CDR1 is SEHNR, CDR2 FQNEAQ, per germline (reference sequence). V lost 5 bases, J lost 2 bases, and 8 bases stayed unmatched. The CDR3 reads CASSGRLAGTQETQYF. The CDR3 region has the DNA TGTGCCAGCAGCGGGCGACTAGCGGGTACGCAAGAGACCCAGTACTTC.

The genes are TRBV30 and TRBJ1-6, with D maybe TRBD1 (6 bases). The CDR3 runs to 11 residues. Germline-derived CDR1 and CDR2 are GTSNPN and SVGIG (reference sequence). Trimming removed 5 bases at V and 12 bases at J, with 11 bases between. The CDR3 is CAWVIQGPLHF. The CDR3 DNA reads TGTGCCTGGGTGATACAGGGACCCCTCCACTTT.

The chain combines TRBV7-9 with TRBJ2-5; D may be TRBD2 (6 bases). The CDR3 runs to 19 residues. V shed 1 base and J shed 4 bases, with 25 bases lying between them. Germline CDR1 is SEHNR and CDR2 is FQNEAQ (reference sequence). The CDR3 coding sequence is TGTGCCAGCAGCTTAGGGCTTAGCGGCGTCCCCAAGCAAGGAGAGACCCAGTACTTC. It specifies CASSLGLSGVPKQGETQYF.

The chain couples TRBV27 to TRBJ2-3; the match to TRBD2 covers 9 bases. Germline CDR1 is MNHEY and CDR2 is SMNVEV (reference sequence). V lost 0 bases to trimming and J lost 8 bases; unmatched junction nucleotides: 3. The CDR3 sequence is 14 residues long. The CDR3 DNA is TGTGCCAGCAGTTTATCATTAGCGGGAGTTACGCAGTATTTT. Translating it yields CASSLSLAGVTQYF.

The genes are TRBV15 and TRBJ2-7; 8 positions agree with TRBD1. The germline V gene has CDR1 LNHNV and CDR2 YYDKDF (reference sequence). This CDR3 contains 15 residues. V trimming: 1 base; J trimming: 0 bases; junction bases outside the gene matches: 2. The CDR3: CATSRGQGISYEQYF. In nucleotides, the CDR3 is TGTGCCACCAGCAGAGGACAGGGGATCTCCTACGAGCAGTACTTC.

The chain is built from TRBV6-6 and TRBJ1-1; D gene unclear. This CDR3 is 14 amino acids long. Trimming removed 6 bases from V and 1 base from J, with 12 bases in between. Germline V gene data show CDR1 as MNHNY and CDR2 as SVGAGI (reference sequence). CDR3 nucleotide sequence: TGTGCCAGCAGCTCAAAAACACCGAACACTGAAGCTTTCTTT. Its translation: CASSSKTPNTEAFF.

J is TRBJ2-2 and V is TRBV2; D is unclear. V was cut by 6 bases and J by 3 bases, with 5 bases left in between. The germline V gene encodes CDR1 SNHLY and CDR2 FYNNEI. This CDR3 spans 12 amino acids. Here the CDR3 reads CASSQDTGELFF. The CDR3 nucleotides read TGTGCCAGCAGCCAGGACACCGGGGAGCTGTTTTTT.

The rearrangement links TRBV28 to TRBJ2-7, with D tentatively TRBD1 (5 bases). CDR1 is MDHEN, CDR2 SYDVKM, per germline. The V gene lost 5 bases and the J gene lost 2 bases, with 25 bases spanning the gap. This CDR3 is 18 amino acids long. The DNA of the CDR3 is TGTGCCAGCAGTAATTATCCCCCCTATCCGGACACCCCCTACGAGCAGTACTTC. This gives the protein CASSNYPPYPDTPYEQYF.

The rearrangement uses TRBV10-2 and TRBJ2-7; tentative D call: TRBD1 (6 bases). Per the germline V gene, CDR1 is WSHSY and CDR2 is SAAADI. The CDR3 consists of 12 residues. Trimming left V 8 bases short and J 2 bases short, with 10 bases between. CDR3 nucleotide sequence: TGCGCCAGCGCTGGGACACCCTACGAGCAGTACTTC. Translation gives CASAGTPYEQYF.